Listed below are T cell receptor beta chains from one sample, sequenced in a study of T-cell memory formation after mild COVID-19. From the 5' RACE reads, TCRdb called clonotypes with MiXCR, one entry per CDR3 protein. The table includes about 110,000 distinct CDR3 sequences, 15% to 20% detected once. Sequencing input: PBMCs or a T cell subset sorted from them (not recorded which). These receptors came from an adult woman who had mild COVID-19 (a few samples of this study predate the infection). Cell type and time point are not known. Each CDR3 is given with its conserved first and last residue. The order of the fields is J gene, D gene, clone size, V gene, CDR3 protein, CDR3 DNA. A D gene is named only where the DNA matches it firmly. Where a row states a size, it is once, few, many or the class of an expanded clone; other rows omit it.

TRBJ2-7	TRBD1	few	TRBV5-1	CASKLNSLRDRGLEQYF	TGCGCCAGCAAGCTAAATTCCCTCCGGGACAGGGGGCTCGAGCAGTACTTC
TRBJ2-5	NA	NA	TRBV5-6	CASSQWGTSKTQYF	TGTGCCAGCAGCCAATGGGGGACTTCCAAGACCCAGTACTTC
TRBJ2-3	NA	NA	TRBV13	CASGQEVWAGSTDTQYF	TGTGCCAGCGGACAGGAGGTTTGGGCGGGGAGCACAGATACGCAGTATTTT
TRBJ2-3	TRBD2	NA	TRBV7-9	CASSLVTSGTDTQYF	TGTGCCAGCAGCTTAGTGACTAGCGGAACAGATACGCAGTATTTT
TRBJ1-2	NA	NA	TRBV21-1	CASSKAGAGRDYGYTF	TGTGCCAGCAGCAAAGCAGGCGCAGGGAGAGACTATGGCTACACCTTC
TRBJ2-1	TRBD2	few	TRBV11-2	CASSLLADNEQFF	TGTGCCAGCAGCCTCCTAGCGGATAATGAGCAGTTCTTC
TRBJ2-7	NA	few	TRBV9	CASSLSTGDKQYF	TGTGCCAGCAGCCTATCGACGGGGGATAAGCAGTACTTC
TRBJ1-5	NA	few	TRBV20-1	CSARVPRQPQHF	TGCAGTGCCAGGGTACCGCGGCAGCCCCAGCATTTT
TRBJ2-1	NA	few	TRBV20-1	CSAAGQSSYNEQFF	TGCAGTGCTGCGGGGCAATCCTCCTACAATGAGCAGTTCTTC
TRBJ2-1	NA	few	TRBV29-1	CSVDRDNDHEQFF	TGCAGCGTTGATCGGGACAACGACCATGAGCAGTTCTTC
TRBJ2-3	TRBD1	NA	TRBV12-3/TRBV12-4	CASSLVTGLADTQYF	TGTGCCAGCAGTTTAGTGACAGGGTTAGCAGATACGCAGTATTTT
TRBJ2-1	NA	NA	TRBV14	CASSQDGGAGYYNEQFF	TGTGCCAGCAGCCAAGATGGGGGTGCAGGATACTACAATGAGCAGTTCTTC
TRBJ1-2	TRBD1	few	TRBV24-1	CATGGQGYGYTF	TGTGCCACAGGCGGACAGGGCTATGGCTACACCTTC
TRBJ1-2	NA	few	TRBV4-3	CASSQDRRARGYTF	TGCGCCAGCAGCCAAGATCGTCGTGCCAGAGGCTACACCTTC
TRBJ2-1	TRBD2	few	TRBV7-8	CASSLAPGLAYNEQFF	TGTGCCAGCAGCTTAGCGCCCGGACTAGCCTACAATGAGCAGTTCTTC
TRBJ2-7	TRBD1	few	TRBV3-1	CASSQPGTGSYEQYF	TGTGCCAGCAGCCAACCCGGGACAGGCTCCTACGAGCAGTACTTC
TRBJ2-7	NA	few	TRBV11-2	CASSEGRYSSYEQYF	TGTGCCAGCAGCGAGGGACGGTACAGCTCCTACGAGCAGTACTTC
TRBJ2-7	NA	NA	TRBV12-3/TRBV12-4	CASTLGRGMYEQYF	TGTGCCAGCACCTTGGGCAGGGGCATGTACGAGCAGTACTTC
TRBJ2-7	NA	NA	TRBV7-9	CASSSDLAGEGEQYF	TGTGCCAGCAGCTCAGACTTGGCAGGGGAAGGCGAGCAGTACTTC
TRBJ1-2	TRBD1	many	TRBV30	CAWSATGADGYTF	TGTGCCTGGAGCGCTACAGGGGCTGACGGCTACACCTTC
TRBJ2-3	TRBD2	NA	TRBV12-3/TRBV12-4	CASRSGLAGGTDTQYF	TGTGCCAGCAGGTCGGGACTAGCGGGGGGCACAGATACGCAGTATTTT
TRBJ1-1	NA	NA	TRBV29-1	CSADSGTEAFF	TGCAGCGCCGATTCGGGCACTGAAGCTTTCTTT
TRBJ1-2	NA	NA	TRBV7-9	CASSPHSTGDGYTF	TGTGCCAGCAGCCCCCACTCCACAGGAGATGGCTACACCTTC
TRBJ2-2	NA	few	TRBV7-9	CASSPNGELFF	TGTGCCAGCAGCCCGAACGGGGAGCTGTTTTTT
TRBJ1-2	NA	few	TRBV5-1	CASSSDAGLNGYTF	TGCGCCAGCAGCTCGGACGCGGGATTGAATGGCTACACCTTC
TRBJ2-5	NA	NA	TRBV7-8	CASSPVLQSRETQYF	TGTGCCAGCAGCCCCGTATTACAAAGCCGGGAGACCCAGTACTTC
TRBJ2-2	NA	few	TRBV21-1	CASSRHSRVTLNTGELFF	TGTGCCAGCAGCAGACACAGCAGGGTGACCCTGAACACCGGGGAGCTGTTTTTT
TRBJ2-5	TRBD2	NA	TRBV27	CASRTYSGGARETQYF	TGTGCCAGCAGGACCTATAGCGGGGGGGCCCGGGAGACCCAGTACTTC
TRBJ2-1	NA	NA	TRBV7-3	CASSSLISVAGLRNEQFF	TGTGCCAGCAGCTCCTTAATTAGTGTGGCAGGGTTACGCAATGAGCAGTTCTTC
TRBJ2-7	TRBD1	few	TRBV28	CASSWGQGIYEQYF	TGTGCCAGCAGTTGGGGACAGGGCATCTACGAGCAGTACTTC
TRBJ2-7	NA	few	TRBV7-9	CASSLASPGEQYF	TGTGCCAGCAGCTTAGCCTCCCCCGGGGAGCAGTACTTC
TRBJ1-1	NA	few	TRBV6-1	CASSGTANTEAFF	TGTGCCAGCAGTGGGACAGCGAACACTGAAGCTTTCTTT
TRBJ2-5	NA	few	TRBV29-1	CSVEGVRETQYF	TGCAGCGTTGAGGGGGTTCGAGAGACCCAGTACTTC
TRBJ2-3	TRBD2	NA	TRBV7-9	CASSPQPGTRGPDTQYF	TGTGCCAGCAGCCCGCAGCCCGGGACTAGAGGGCCAGATACGCAGTATTTT
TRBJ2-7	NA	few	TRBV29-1	CSVDGQRPYEQYF	TGCAGCGTTGACGGACAGCGTCCCTACGAGCAGTACTTC
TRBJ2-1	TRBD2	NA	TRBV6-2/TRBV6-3	CASSSPSGRALHNEQFF	TGTGCCAGCAGTTCCCCTAGCGGGAGGGCCCTCCACAATGAGCAGTTCTTC
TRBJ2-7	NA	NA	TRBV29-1	CSVGGENYEQYF	TGCAGCGTTGGAGGGGAGAACTACGAGCAGTACTTC
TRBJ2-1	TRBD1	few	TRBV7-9	CASSHGTGGEQFF	TGTGCCAGCAGCCACGGCACAGGGGGAGAGCAGTTCTTC
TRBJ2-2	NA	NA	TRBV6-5	CASSEGAGLPTGELFF	TGTGCCAGCAGCGAGGGGGCGGGATTGCCCACCGGGGAGCTGTTTTTT
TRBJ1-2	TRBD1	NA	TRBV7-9	CASSSGGADGYTF	TGTGCCAGCAGCTCAGGGGGCGCCGATGGCTACACCTTC
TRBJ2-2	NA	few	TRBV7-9	CASSLIWLTVSNTGELFF	TGTGCCAGCAGCTTAATCTGGTTGACGGTATCGAACACCGGGGAGCTGTTTTTT
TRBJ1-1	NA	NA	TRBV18	CASSPLSQLGNTEAFF	TGTGCCAGCTCACCCCTAAGTCAGCTGGGGAACACTGAAGCTTTCTTT
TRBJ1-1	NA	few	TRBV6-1	CASEQGYTEAFF	TGTGCCAGTGAACAGGGTTACACTGAAGCTTTCTTT
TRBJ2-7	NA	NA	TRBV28	CASSPRQVAYEQYF	TGTGCCAGCAGTCCACGACAGGTAGCCTACGAGCAGTACTTC
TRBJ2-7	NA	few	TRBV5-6	CASSTGGYEQYF	TGTGCCAGCAGCACCGGGGGCTACGAGCAGTACTTC
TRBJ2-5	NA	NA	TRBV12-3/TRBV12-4	CASSEGLGMETQYF	TGTGCCAGCAGTGAGGGACTGGGGATGGAGACCCAGTACTTC
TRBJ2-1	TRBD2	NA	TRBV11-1	CASSLFPSTSGSYNEQFF	TGTGCCAGCAGCTTATTTCCATCGACTAGCGGGAGTTACAATGAGCAGTTCTTC
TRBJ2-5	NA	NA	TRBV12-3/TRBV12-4	CASSLGALEETQYF	TGTGCCAGCAGTTTGGGGGCCCTCGAAGAGACCCAGTACTTC
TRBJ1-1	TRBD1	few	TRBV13	CASSIRGGRFLLVGKDTEAFF	TGTGCCAGCAGTATACGAGGGGGCCGTTTTTTATTGGTGGGTAAGGACACTGAAGCTTTCTTT
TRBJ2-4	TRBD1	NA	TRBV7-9	CASSSPDRGNIQYF	TGTGCCAGCAGCTCCCCGGACAGGGGGAACATTCAGTACTTC
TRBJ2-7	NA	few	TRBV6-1	CASSERVAIGEQYF	TGTGCCAGCAGTGAAAGGGTGGCCATTGGCGAGCAGTACTTC
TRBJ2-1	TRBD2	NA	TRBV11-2	CASSLEGGLAGINEQFF	TGTGCCAGCAGCTTAGAAGGGGGACTAGCGGGAATCAATGAGCAGTTCTTC
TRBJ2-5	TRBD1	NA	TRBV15	CATSRPGQGVETQYF	TGTGCCACCAGCAGGCCGGGACAGGGTGTAGAGACCCAGTACTTC